Presented here are 12 T cell receptor beta chains from one specimen sequenced in a study of neurological immune-mediated disorders. MiXCR, applied by TCRdb to the 5' RACE reads, yields one record per CDR3 protein. The sample gives about 28,000 distinct CDR3 sequences, roughly 12% of which show up once; 7.8% is in the top ten. Sequencing used PBMCs. The receptor set was obtained from a man in his sixties in good health.

This clonotype was picked up many times. This rearrangement joins TRBV18 to TRBJ2-1, with unresolved D. In germline, CDR1 is KGHSH, CDR2 LQKENI. The CDR3 is 17 amino acids. Trimming removed 5 bases from V and 7 bases from J, with 24 bases in between. CDR3 sequence (DNA): TGTGCCAGCTCAACCCTAAAGTTCGGGCTCCTGGAAAATGAGCAGTTCTTC. This encodes CASSTLKFGLLENEQFF.

Many counts were recorded for this clonotype. J is TRBJ2-7 and V is TRBV20-1; 10 bases match TRBD1. Germline trimming cut 6 bases from V and 4 bases from J; bases unmatched to any gene: 6. CDR3 length: 13 amino acids. Germline V gives CDR1 DFQATT, CDR2 SNEGSKA (reference sequence). The CDR3 loop reads CSATGTGVYEQYF. CDR3 sequence (DNA): TGCAGTGCAACCGGGACAGGGGTATACGAGCAGTACTTC.

In this sample, this clonotype is medium-sized. The rearrangement links TRBV5-1 to TRBJ1-1; D unresolved. V dropped 0 bases and J dropped 0 bases, with 6 bases sitting between them. Germline V gene lookup returns CDR1 SGHRS and CDR2 YFSETQ. The CDR3 covers 14 residues. This CDR3 is CASSLAFMNTEAFF. CDR3 nucleotides: TGCGCCAGCAGCTTGGCCTTTATGAACACTGAAGCTTTCTTT.

This clonotype was counted many times. The rearrangement joins TRBV28 to TRBJ2-5; 7 nucleotides match TRBD1. CDR1 MDHEN and CDR2 SYDVKM come from the germline V gene. V dropped 6 bases and J dropped 5; count of bases not matched to a gene: 6. CDR3 size: 13 residues. This CDR3 is CASRRQGTETQYF. Written as DNA, the CDR3 is TGTGCCAGCAGAAGACAGGGAACGGAGACCCAGTACTTC.

At least ten counts were recorded for this clonotype. The chain links TRBV5-6 to TRBJ1-2; tentatively, D is TRBD1 (5 bases). The V and J ends lost 3 bases and 8 bases respectively, with 23 bases between them. The CDR3 is 16 amino acids. The germline V gene encodes CDR1 SGHDT and CDR2 YYEEEE. The CDR3 DNA reads TGTGCCAGCAGCTGGGGACCGGGACCGGCCTCGAGCGGCTACACCTTC. Protein sequence: CASSWGPGPASSGYTF.

This rearrangement joins TRBV3-1 to TRBJ2-7; TRBD1 or TRBD2 may be the D gene (5 bases each). Trimming removed 4 bases at V and 13 bases at J, with 26 bases between. CDR3 length: 15 residues. Germline V gene lookup returns CDR1 LGHDT and CDR2 YNNKEL (reference sequence). CDR3 protein: CASSLTGLLPGEYYF. Written as DNA, the CDR3 is TGTGCCAGCAGCCTTACGGGGCTCCTTCCCGGGGAGTATTACTTC.

This clonotype has a count of ten or more. The chain has TRBV7-2 and TRBJ2-7; D ambiguous. Germline V gives CDR1 SGHTA, CDR2 FQGNSA. V was pared by 3 bases and J by 1 base, with 19 bases between. The CDR3 runs to 17 residues. The CDR3 protein is CASSLAVTEVFSYEQYF. The CDR3 DNA reads as TGTGCCAGCAGCTTGGCCGTTACCGAAGTTTTTTCCTACGAGCAGTACTTC.

This clonotype was recorded many times. The chain couples TRBV24-1 to TRBJ2-1; D unclear. CDR3 length: 15 residues. Germline V lookup: CDR1 KGHDR, CDR2 SFDVKD. Trimming stripped 3 bases from V and 0 bases from J, with 8 bases between. The chain's CDR3 is CATSDKRSSYNEQFF. DNA of the CDR3: TGTGCCACCAGTGATAAGAGGAGCTCCTACAATGAGCAGTTCTTC.

This clonotype has at least ten counts. This chain uses TRBV7-2 with TRBJ1-6; the D is unclear. The CDR3 spans 15 residues. V was pared by 5 bases and J by 7 bases, with 15 bases between. CDR1 is SGHTA and CDR2 is FQGNSA in the germline V gene. The CDR3 loop reads CASSVSGAQNSPLHF. CDR3 sequence (DNA): TGTGCCAGCAGCGTCAGTGGAGCCCAGAATTCACCCCTCCACTTT.

This clonotype is classed as medium-sized (0.01 to 0.1%). The V and J genes are TRBV4-3 and TRBJ2-7, with 10 positions matching TRBD2. The CDR3 runs to 17 residues. The ends lost 1 base at V and 3 bases at J; junction bases unmatched: 9. The germline V gene has CDR1 LGHNA and CDR2 YSLEER. The CDR3 sequence is CASSQGGSGRIVYEQYF. Here the CDR3 DNA reads TGCGCCAGCAGCCAAGGGGGTAGCGGGAGGATCGTCTACGAGCAGTACTTC.

In this sample, this clonotype turned up many times. The chain has TRBV4-1 and TRBJ1-4; D is possibly TRBD1 (6 bases). The germline V gene has CDR1 MGHRA and CDR2 YSYEKL. The CDR3 has 15 amino acids. Trimming shortened V by 0 bases and J by 7 bases, and 12 bases separated the two germline ends. The CDR3 coding sequence is TGCGCCAGCAGCCAAGAGGACAGCCCCTTTGAAAAACTGTTTTTT. It yields the protein CASSQEDSPFEKLFF.

In the case of this clonotype: One end of the junction fails to match germline, which may point to a read error. This chain joins TRBV5-1 and TRBJ2-7, with 7 bases aligning to TRBD2. Germline V gene sequence: CDR1 SGHRS, CDR2 YFSETQ. The CDR3 has 12 amino acids. CDR3 sequence reads: CACSLRGIEHYF. CDR3 DNA sequence: TGCGCCTGCAGCCTGCGGGGGATCGAGCACTACTTC.